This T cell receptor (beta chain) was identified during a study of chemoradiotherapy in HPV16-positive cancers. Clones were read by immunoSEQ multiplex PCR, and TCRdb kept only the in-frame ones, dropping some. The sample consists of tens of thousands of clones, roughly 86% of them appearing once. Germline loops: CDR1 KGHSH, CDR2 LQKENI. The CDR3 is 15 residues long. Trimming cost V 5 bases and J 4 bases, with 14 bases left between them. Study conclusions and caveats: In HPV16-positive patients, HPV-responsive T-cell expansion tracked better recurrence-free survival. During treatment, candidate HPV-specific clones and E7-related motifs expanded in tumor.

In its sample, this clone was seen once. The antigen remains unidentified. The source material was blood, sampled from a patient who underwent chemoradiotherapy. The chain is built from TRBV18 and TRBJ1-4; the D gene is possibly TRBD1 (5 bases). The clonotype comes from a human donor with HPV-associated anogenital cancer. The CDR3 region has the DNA TGTGCCAGCTCAGCCTTCCGGGACGGTAATGAAAAACTGTTTTTT. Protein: CASSAFRDGNEKLFF.